These 20 T cell receptor beta chains originate from one sample sequenced in a study of T cell responses to AZD1222 COVID-19 vaccine. Data came from immunoSEQ multiplex PCR; TCRdb stores just in-frame clones and leaves some out. This sample yields some 70,000 clones, of which about four fifths are seen a single time; roughly 5.4% belongs to the top ten. Sequencing was performed on peripheral blood, taken on day 0 of AZD1222 vaccination. These receptors were taken from an adult in good health.

This chain links TRBV2 with TRBJ1-6; the D is unclear. The V and J ends lost 8 bases and 4 bases respectively, with 15 bases between them. Looked up from germline, CDR1 is SNHLY and CDR2 is FYNNEI. This CDR3 has 15 residues. The CDR3 nucleotides are TGTGCCAGCTCCCCGACATTCACTTATAATTCACCCCTCCACTTT. This codes for CASSPTFTYNSPLHF.

The CDR3 region has the DNA TGTGCCATCAGGGACAGAACTAACCTGAACTATGGCTACACCTTC. The encoded protein is CAIRDRTNLNYGYTF. This sequence joins TRBV10-3 and TRBJ1-2, with a tentative D call TRBD1 (6 bases). The germline V gene has CDR1 ENHRY and CDR2 SYGVKD. V shed 6 bases and J shed 2 bases, with 16 bases lying between them. The CDR3 extends over 15 amino acids.

The sample holds one count of this clone. V is TRBV5-1 and J is TRBJ1-3; 7 nucleotides match TRBD1. Germline values: CDR1 SGHRS, CDR2 YFSETQ. The CDR3 is 14 residues long. V was clipped by 8 bases and J by 2 bases; unmatched bases: 7. The CDR3 DNA reads as TGCGCCAGTTCGTTGACAGGGACTGGAAACACCATATATTTT. Translating gives CASSLTGTGNTIYF. Variable domain in full (rest from reference TRBV5-1 and TRBJ1-3): KAGVTQTPRYLIKTRGQQVTLSCSPISGHRSVSWYQQTPGQGLQFLFEYFSETQRNKGNFPGRFSGRQFSNSRSEMNVSTLELGDSALYLCASSLTGTGNTIYFGEGSWLTVV.

This clone has just one count. The chain couples TRBV28 to TRBJ2-1; 9 nucleotides match TRBD1. The J segment lost 0 bases and the V segment lost 5 bases, leaving 8 bases of the junction unmatched. The CDR3 is 17 residues long. CDR1 is MDHEN, CDR2 SYDVKM, per germline. The CDR3, as DNA: TGTGCCAGCAGTCCCCTCCCGGGACAGGGCTCCTACAATGAGCAGTTCTTC. It yields the protein CASSPLPGQGSYNEQFF.

The rearrangement links TRBV7-2 to TRBJ1-1; no definite D call. Trimming pared 2 bases from V and 7 bases from J, leaving 14 bases between. The CDR3 consists of 14 residues. Germline CDR1 reads SGHTA; CDR2 reads FQGNSA. In nucleotides, the CDR3 is TGTGCCAGCAGCTTAACGGGCGTTAAACTTGAAGCTTTCTTT. This sequence encodes CASSLTGVKLEAFF.

CDR3 residues: CASSFAGKTYEQYF. Written as DNA, the CDR3 is TGTGCCAGCAGCTTCGCAGGGAAAACCTACGAGCAGTACTTC. The J gene is TRBJ2-7, the V gene TRBV7-9, with D maybe TRBD1 (5 bases). CDR1 and CDR2 (germline): SEHNR, FQNEAQ (reference sequence). This CDR3 is built from 14 residues. The V end was cut by 3 bases, the J end by 2 bases, with 11 bases between.

This clone turned up a few times. The chain has TRBV5-1 and TRBJ1-4, with TRBD1 as a possible D gene (5 bases). V was shortened by 0 bases and J by 2 bases, with 11 bases between the two germline ends. The germline CDR1 and CDR2 sequences are SGHRS and YFSETQ. This CDR3 has 16 amino acids. The CDR3 is CASSLGVGGTNEKLFF. The CDR3 DNA follows: TGCGCCAGCAGCTTGGGAGTCGGGGGGACTAATGAAAAACTGTTTTTT.

The V gene is TRBV19, the J gene TRBJ1-3; tentative D call: TRBD1 (6 bases). CDR1 is LNHDA and CDR2 is SQIVND in the germline V gene (reference sequence). This CDR3 spans 14 amino acids. Trimming stripped 8 bases from V and 4 bases from J, with 15 bases between. CDR3 amino acids: CASGQNLEGNTIYF. CDR3 nucleotide sequence: TGTGCCAGTGGACAGAACCTTGAGGGAAACACCATATATTTT.

The rearrangement uses TRBV5-1 and TRBJ2-1; D perhaps matches TRBD2 (7 bases). With 1 base removed from V and 0 bases from J, the gap between germline ends came to 14 bases. The CDR3 sequence is 17 residues long. From germline, CDR1 is SGHRS and CDR2 YFSETQ. The CDR3 nucleotides are TGCGCCAGCAGCTTGCTGGGGGGGCGGGGCTCCTACAATGAGCAGTTCTTC. Its translation is CASSLLGGRGSYNEQFF. Full variable domain (remainder filled in from reference TRBV5-1 and TRBJ2-1): KAGVTQTPRYLIKTRGQQVTLSCSPISGHRSVSWYQQTPGQGLQFLFEYFSETQRNKGNFPGRFSGRQFSNSRSEMNVSTLELGDSALYLCASSLLGGRGSYNEQFFGPGTRLTVL.

This clone was seen a few times. The J gene is TRBJ1-3, the V gene TRBV18; D unclear. The V and J ends lost 2 bases and 4 bases respectively, with 9 bases between them. CDR1 is KGHSH, CDR2 LQKENI, per germline. This CDR3 region has 14 residues. The CDR3 loop is CASSPTTDGNTIYF. DNA for the CDR3: TGTGCCAGCTCACCAACAACGGACGGAAACACCATATATTTT.

This chain joins TRBV5-4 and TRBJ2-1, with TRBD2 matching 9 bases. V gave up 1 base and J gave up 0 bases; unmatched junction bases: 5. CDR3 length equals 17 residues. Per the germline V gene, CDR1 is SGHNT and CDR2 is YYREEE (reference sequence). The CDR3 sequence is CASSLRSGGYSYNEQFF. CDR3 DNA sequence: TGTGCCAGCAGCTTGAGAAGCGGGGGGTACTCCTACAATGAGCAGTTCTTC.

This chain links TRBV19 with TRBJ1-2; D not certain. From germline, CDR1 is LNHDA and CDR2 SQIVND (reference sequence). CDR3 size: 10 residues. CDR3 residues: CALVIYGYTF. As DNA, the CDR3 is TGTGCTCTTGTTATTTATGGCTACACCTTC.

On this clone itself: The identical CDR3 is also encoded by other nucleotide sequences in the sample. This sequence joins TRBV6-5 and TRBJ1-2; D gene unclear. The CDR3 sequence is 13 residues long. V shed 0 bases and J shed 4 bases, with 6 bases lying between them. Germline CDR1 reads MNHEY; CDR2 reads SVGAGI. The CDR3 bases are TGTGCCAGCAGTTACTCCCGGTCCTATGGCTACACCTTC. Residues: CASSYSRSYGYTF.

The chain is built from TRBV4-1 and TRBJ1-2, with no clear D. CDR3 size: 12 residues. V shed 0 bases and J shed 11 bases, with 10 bases lying between them. Germline lookup yields CDR1 MGHRA and CDR2 YSYEKL. The CDR3 bases are TGCGCCAGCAGCCAAGAGCAGGTTGGGTACACCTTC. It is translated as CASSQEQVGYTF.

This clone was counted only a few times. The rearrangement joins TRBV3-1 (or the pseudogene TRBV3-2) to TRBJ1-1; D is perhaps TRBD1 (6 bases). This CDR3 is 16 amino acids long. Deletions cut 0 bases from V and 5 bases from J, with 16 bases between. Germline V lookup: CDR1 LGHDT, CDR2 YNNKEL (reference sequence). CDR3 bases: TGTGCCAGCAGCCAAGATCCCGGGGGGCTGGGGACTGAAGCTTTCTTT. Protein product: CASSQDPGGLGTEAFF.

This chain connects TRBV11-3 to TRBJ2-5; 8 nucleotides align to TRBD1. Trimming took 7 bases from V and 2 from J; bases not matched to a gene: 9. The CDR3 has 15 amino acids. CDR1 SGHNT and CDR2 YENEEA come from the germline V gene. DNA for the CDR3: TGTGCCAGCACCGCGACAGGGGTGTATCAAGAGACCCAGTACTTC. This gives the protein CASTATGVYQETQYF. Full variable domain (outside the CDR3, taken from reference TRBV11-3 and TRBJ2-5): EAGVVQSPRYKIIEKKQPVAFWCNPISGHNTLYWYLQNLGQGPELLIRYENEEAVDDSQLPKDRFSAERLKGVDSTLKIQPAELGDSAVYLCASTATGVYQETQYFGPGTRLLVL.

The V gene is TRBV4-1, the J gene TRBJ2-1, with 16 bases lining up with TRBD2. J gave up 8 bases and V 4 bases, and 8 bases lay outside the gene matches. CDR1 is MGHRA and CDR2 is YSYEKL in the germline V gene. CDR3 size: 17 residues. CDR3 nucleotide sequence: TGCGCCAGCAGCCTTGGGACTAGCGGGGGGGTTAGGGATGAGCAGTTCTTC. Protein: CASSLGTSGGVRDEQFF.

This chain connects TRBV12-3 or TRBV12-4 to TRBJ2-7; no clear D. The CDR3 consists of 13 residues. Trimming removed 1 base at V and 6 bases at J, with 10 bases between. Written as DNA, the CDR3 is TGTGCCAGCAGTTTAGTCCCAGCTGGCGAGCAGTACTTC. Translated: CASSLVPAGEQYF.

This clone has a single count. This chain uses TRBV10-2 with TRBJ1-1; D is possibly TRBD1 (5 bases). Germline values: CDR1 WSHSY, CDR2 SAAADI. This CDR3 spans 13 amino acids. The V end was cut by 6 bases, the J end by 5 bases, with 13 bases between. The CDR3 sequence is CASRGAGRTEAFF. Here the CDR3 DNA reads TGCGCCAGCAGGGGAGCAGGGAGGACTGAAGCTTTCTTT.

The genes are TRBV20-1 and TRBJ2-7; weak D call: TRBD1 (5 bases). V lost 3 bases to trimming and J lost 3 bases, with 9 bases between them. Germline CDR1 is DFQATT and CDR2 is SNEGSKA (reference sequence). The CDR3 has 12 residues. The CDR3 sequence: CSASGQGYEQYF. CDR3 sequence (DNA): TGCAGTGCTAGTGGGCAGGGCTACGAGCAGTACTTC.